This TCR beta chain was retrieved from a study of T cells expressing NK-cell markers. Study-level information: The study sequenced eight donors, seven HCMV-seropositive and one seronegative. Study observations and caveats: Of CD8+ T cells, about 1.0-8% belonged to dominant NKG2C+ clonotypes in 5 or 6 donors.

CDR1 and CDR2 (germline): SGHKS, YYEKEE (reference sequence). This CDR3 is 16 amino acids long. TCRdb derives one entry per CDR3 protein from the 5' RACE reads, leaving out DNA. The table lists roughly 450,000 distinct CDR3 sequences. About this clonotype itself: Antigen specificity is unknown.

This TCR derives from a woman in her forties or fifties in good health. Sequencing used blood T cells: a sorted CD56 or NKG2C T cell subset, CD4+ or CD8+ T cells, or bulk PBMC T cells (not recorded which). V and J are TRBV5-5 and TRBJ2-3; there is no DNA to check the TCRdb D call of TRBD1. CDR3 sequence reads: CASSPPRTGFTDTQYF.